One and the same sample provided the 27 T cell receptor beta chains below, sequenced in a study of vaccination and CD4 T cells after COVID-19. Time point specified: late sampling 161 to 241 days after vaccination in a few convalescent patients. Using its own MiXCR run on the PCR reads, TCRdb lists one record per CDR3 protein. Of about 29,000 distinct CDR3 sequences in the sample, approximately 48% were seen once. The source material was CD4+ T cells from blood, sampled about 7 months after SARS-CoV-2 vaccination. These receptors originate from a human donor who had recovered from COVID-19.

A few counts support this clonotype. The chain has TRBV19 and TRBJ2-1; a weak D match, TRBD2 (6 bases). V was clipped by 5 bases and J by 9 bases, with 14 bases between them. This CDR3 comprises 13 residues. The germline gives CDR1 LNHDA, CDR2 SQIVND (reference sequence). The CDR3 nucleotides are TGTGCCAGTAGTCCGGGGGTGGGGGGTGAGCAGTTCTTC. Protein sequence: CASSPGVGGEQFF.

This chain joins TRBV6-4 and TRBJ2-2; 10 positions agree with TRBD2. V lost 8 bases and J lost 3; bases outside the gene matches: 0. Per the germline V gene, CDR1 is MRHNA and CDR2 is SNTAGT. This CDR3 has 13 amino acids. In DNA, the CDR3 is TGTGCCAGCGGGACTAGCGACACCGGGGAGCTGTTTTTT. Encoded protein: CASGTSDTGELFF.

The chain is built from TRBV2 and TRBJ2-5, with 9 bases fitting TRBD2. In germline, CDR1 is SNHLY, CDR2 FYNNEI. This CDR3 comprises 14 residues. The trim removed 10 bases at V and 5 bases at J, leaving 11 bases unmatched. CDR3 coding DNA: TGTGCCACACAGATAGCGGGAGAAACGGAGACCCAGTACTTC. Translated: CATQIAGETETQYF.

The genes are TRBV20-1 and TRBJ1-5; tentative D call: TRBD1 (6 bases). Germline CDR1 and CDR2: DFQATT and SNEGSKA (reference sequence). The V and J ends lost 6 bases and 2 bases respectively, with 14 bases between them. This CDR3 region has 14 residues. In DNA form, the CDR3 reads TGCAGTGCCCTAGGCCGACAGGGCAATCAGCCCCAGCATTTT. It yields the protein CSALGRQGNQPQHF.

This clonotype has only a few counts. The germline gene is not matched at one end of the junction; a read error may be the cause. V gene TRBV20-1 combines with J gene TRBJ2-3; TRBD2 matches at 9 bases. The CDR3 runs to 14 residues. Germline V CDR1 and CDR2: DFQATT, SNEGSKA (reference sequence). The CDR3 region is CSATTSGSTDTQYF. As DNA, the CDR3 is TGCAGCGCTACGACTAGCGGCAGCACAGATACGCAGTATTTT.

This clonotype occurred once. This chain uses TRBV6-1 with TRBJ2-3; no firm D call. Germline CDR1 is MNHNS and CDR2 is SASEGT. The V gene lost 5 bases and the J gene lost 6 bases, with 9 bases spanning the gap. The CDR3 is made up of 12 amino acids. In DNA, the CDR3 is TGTGCCAGCAGTCCCGGCGTCGATACGCAGTATTTT. It is translated as CASSPGVDTQYF.

This clonotype was observed a few times. The V and J genes are TRBV20-1 and TRBJ2-2; TRBD2 matches at 10 bases. V lost 6 bases, J lost 6 bases, and 7 bases stayed unmatched. Germline V gene data show CDR1 as DFQATT and CDR2 as SNEGSKA (reference sequence). The CDR3 sequence is 14 residues long. CDR3 protein: CSASLAGAAGELFF. The CDR3, as DNA: TGCAGTGCATCCCTAGCGGGAGCAGCCGGGGAGCTGTTTTTT.

This clonotype was counted a single time. V and J are TRBV7-6 and TRBJ2-3, with 7 bases aligning to TRBD2. The V gene's germline CDR1 is SGHVS and CDR2 FNYEAQ. The V and J ends lost 3 bases and 2 bases, in that order; junction bases with no gene match: 5. CDR3 length equals 15 residues. CDR3 bases: TGTGCCAGCAGCTTGAGGACTAGAGACACAGATACGCAGTATTTT. This sequence encodes CASSLRTRDTDTQYF.

DNA for the CDR3: TGCAGGACTAGCGGGAGTTTTATGGACTACAATGAGCAGTTCTTC. It encodes CRTSGSFMDYNEQFF. J is TRBJ2-1 and V is TRBV20-1; 12 nucleotides align to TRBD2. The CDR3 is made up of 15 amino acids. In germline, CDR1 is DFQATT, CDR2 SNEGSKA (reference sequence).

The genes are TRBV2 and TRBJ2-2; tentative D call: TRBD1 (6 bases). The ends were cut back, 8 bases at V and 3 bases at J, with 16 bases in the middle. The germline CDR1 and CDR2 sequences are SNHLY and FYNNEI. This CDR3 is built from 15 residues. CDR3 nucleotide sequence: TGTGCCAGCGGGTGGGGGCTAGCAGACACCGGGGAGCTGTTTTTT. Translation gives CASGWGLADTGELFF.

The genes are TRBV28 and TRBJ2-7; maybe TRBD1 (5 bases). Deletions cut 1 base from V and 5 bases from J, with 12 bases between. CDR1 and CDR2 from the germline V gene are MDHEN and SYDVKM. This CDR3 comprises 14 residues. The CDR3 nucleotides read TGTGCCAGCAGTTTATCAGGGTACAACGACGAGCAGTACTTC. Its translation: CASSLSGYNDEQYF. The full variable domain, in which reference TRBV28 and TRBJ2-7 provide the parts outside the CDR3, is DVKVTQSSRYLVKRTGEKVFLECVQDMDHENMFWYRQDPGLGLRLIYFSYDVKMKEKGDIPEGYSVSREKKERFSLILESASTNQTSMYLCASSLSGYNDEQYFGPGTRLTVT.

This clonotype was found a few times. The chain joins TRBV7-8 to TRBJ1-5, with D possibly matching TRBD1 (6 bases). Germline V gene data show CDR1 as SGHVS and CDR2 as FQNEAQ. Trimming cost V 5 bases and J 6 bases, with 11 bases left between them. The CDR3 consists of 13 residues. The CDR3 is CASSVGGFQPQHF. DNA for the CDR3: TGTGCCAGCAGCGTAGGGGGTTTTCAGCCCCAGCATTTT.

This clonotype was detected a few times. The chain employs TRBV7-2 and TRBJ2-2; D unresolved. This CDR3 is built from 13 residues. V was pared by 3 bases and J by 0 bases, with 2 bases between. CDR1 SGHTA and CDR2 FQGNSA come from the germline V gene. The CDR3 DNA reads as TGTGCCAGCAGCTTCTCGAACACCGGGGAGCTGTTTTTT. It translates to CASSFSNTGELFF.

This clonotype has only a few counts. This rearrangement joins TRBV15 to TRBJ2-7; D is uncertain. CDR3 length: 12 residues. From germline, CDR1 is LNHNV and CDR2 YYDKDF (reference sequence). The germline V and J ends were trimmed by 4 bases and 3 bases, with 7 bases remaining between them. The CDR3 loop reads CATSTPSYEQYF. DNA for the CDR3: TGTGCCACCAGCACCCCAAGCTACGAGCAGTACTTC.

A single count supports this clonotype. This chain joins TRBV19 and TRBJ2-1; possibly TRBD2 for D (6 bases). Trimming cost V 3 bases and J 5 bases, with 11 bases left between them. There are 14 residues in the CDR3. Germline lookup yields CDR1 LNHDA and CDR2 SQIVND (reference sequence). For the CDR3, the DNA is TGTGCCAGTAGTATCTACGGGAGCGACAATGAGCAGTTCTTC. This encodes CASSIYGSDNEQFF.

This clonotype has just one count. The V and J genes are TRBV19 and TRBJ2-3; D gene uncertain. From germline, CDR1 is LNHDA and CDR2 SQIVND (reference sequence). This CDR3 region has 12 residues. Deletions cut 3 bases from V and 6 bases from J, with 7 bases between. The CDR3 region is CASSMQEDTQYF. CDR3 coding DNA: TGTGCCAGTAGTATGCAGGAGGATACGCAGTATTTT.

The chain joins TRBV5-4 to TRBJ2-6, with TRBD1 matching over 7 bases. The V segment lost 5 bases and the J segment 4 bases; nucleotides outside the gene matches: 6. The length of the CDR3 is 15 residues. The germline V gene has CDR1 SGHNT and CDR2 YYREEE (reference sequence). In nucleotides, the CDR3 is TGTGCCAGCAGACAAGACAGGGTAGGGGCCAACGTCCTGACTTTC. This codes for CASRQDRVGANVLTF.

This clonotype turned up a few times. The chain links TRBV20-1 to TRBJ1-2, with TRBD1 as a possible D gene (5 bases). Germline V gene lookup returns CDR1 DFQATT and CDR2 SNEGSKA (reference sequence). CDR3 length equals 14 residues. Trimming removed 2 bases at V and 3 bases at J, with 13 bases between. The CDR3, as DNA: TGCAGTGCTAGATCCCCCTTGGGGGACTATGGCTACACCTTC. It translates to CSARSPLGDYGYTF.

This clonotype showed up just a few times. The V gene is TRBV6-1, the J gene TRBJ1-5; 9 bases match TRBD1. V gave up 4 bases and J gave up 6 bases; unmatched junction bases: 7. Germline V gene data show CDR1 as MNHNS and CDR2 as SASEGT. The CDR3 is made up of 15 amino acids. CDR3 region: CASSVETGGRQPQHF. In DNA form, the CDR3 reads TGTGCCAGCAGTGTAGAGACAGGGGGACGTCAGCCCCAGCATTTT.

This clonotype turned up a few times. This chain joins TRBV6-2 or TRBV6-3 and TRBJ2-7; D gene unclear. V was clipped by 0 bases and J by 5 bases, with 11 bases between them. CDR1 and CDR2 (germline): MNHEY, SVGEGT. The length of the CDR3 is 14 residues. Here the CDR3 DNA reads TGTGCCAGCAGTTACTCGGAATCGGCCCACGAGCAGTACTTC. Its translation: CASSYSESAHEQYF.

This clonotype occurred once. The chain recombines TRBV11-1 with TRBJ2-5; D might be TRBD2 (5 bases). CDR1 and CDR2 from the germline V gene are SGHAT and FQDESV (reference sequence). The CDR3 runs to 13 residues. The V end lost 3 bases, the J end lost 5 bases, and 10 bases lay between the germline ends. The CDR3 is CASSLSGRETQYF. CDR3 in DNA: TGTGCCAGCAGCTTGTCGGGAAGGGAGACCCAGTACTTC.

The rearrangement uses TRBV20-1 and TRBJ2-5; no clear D gene. Germline lookup yields CDR1 DFQATT and CDR2 SNEGSKA (reference sequence). The CDR3 sequence is 15 residues long. Between the trimmed V and J ends, which lost 6 bases and 2 bases, there was a span of 19 bases. For the CDR3, the DNA is TGCAGTGCCCGCAAAGAGGAGAAATCACAAGAGACCCAGTACTTC. Translating gives CSARKEEKSQETQYF.

This chain uses TRBV6-2 or TRBV6-3 with TRBJ1-5; D ambiguous. The CDR3 sequence is 13 residues long. In germline, CDR1 is MNHEY, CDR2 SVGEGT. Trimming removed 6 bases from V and 5 bases from J, with 11 bases in between. The CDR3 sequence is CASSPSTYQPQHF. In nucleotides, the CDR3 is TGTGCCAGCAGCCCTTCAACTTATCAGCCCCAGCATTTT.

The table lists this clonotype with a few counts. The genes are TRBV29-1 and TRBJ1-2; 7 nucleotides align to TRBD1. Trimming took 1 base from V and 4 from J; bases not matched to a gene: 6. This CDR3 is 14 amino acids long. Germline CDR1 is SQVTM and CDR2 is ANQGSEA. The CDR3 spells CSVEATGRIYGYTF. In DNA form, the CDR3 reads TGCAGCGTTGAAGCGACAGGGAGGATCTATGGCTACACCTTC.

V and J are TRBV19 and TRBJ2-7; perhaps TRBD2 as D (7 bases). Trimming pared 0 bases from V and 5 bases from J, leaving 17 bases between. Germline V CDR1 and CDR2: LNHDA, SQIVND (reference sequence). The CDR3 is 16 residues long. CDR3 sequence reads: CASSIDVGPGGHEQYF. In DNA form, the CDR3 reads TGTGCCAGTAGTATAGATGTCGGTCCCGGGGGGCACGAGCAGTACTTC.

The gene calls are TRBV19 and TRBJ1-1; perhaps TRBD1 as D (5 bases). Germline V CDR1 and CDR2: LNHDA, SQIVND (reference sequence). CDR3 size: 16 residues. V gave up 5 bases and J gave up 7 bases, with 23 bases separating them. The CDR3 here is CASSEGRTRADLEAFF. The CDR3 DNA reads as TGTGCCAGTAGTGAGGGGAGGACCAGGGCGGACCTTGAAGCTTTCTTT. Full variable domain (outside the CDR3, taken from reference TRBV19 and TRBJ1-1): DGGITQSPKYLFRKEGQNVTLSCEQNLNHDAMYWYRQDPGQGLRLIYYSQIVNDFQKGDIAEGYSVSREKKESFPLTVTSAQKNPTAFYLCASSEGRTRADLEAFFGQGTRLTVV.

The chain combines TRBV7-2 with TRBJ2-3; D is perhaps TRBD1 (6 bases). Trimming cost V 3 bases and J 6 bases, with 16 bases left between them. CDR1 SGHTA and CDR2 FQGNSA come from the germline V gene. There are 15 residues in the CDR3. CDR3 DNA sequence: TGTGCCAGCAGCTTGGTTTGGTCAGGGGAGGATACGCAGTATTTT. Translation: CASSLVWSGEDTQYF.